This TCR beta chain comes out of a study of blood T cell repertoires in COVID-19. Turning to this clone: Other nucleotide sequences in the sample specify the same CDR3.

The CDR3 length is 13 residues. Trimming took off 5 bases at V and 2 bases at J, with 9 bases between the two ends. In germline, CDR1 is SGHTA, CDR2 FQGNSA. Original processing notes: Reference gene primer amplification gave estimated nucleated cell counts. Sequenced by immunoSEQ multiplex PCR; TCRdb stores in-frame clones only, minus some. The V and J calls and clone size are taken from that table; D and trimming were inferred from the DNA. The table lists 200,000 to 250,000 clones, under 90% of them singletons. Researchers sorted participants into cohorts using their self-reported clinical history. The recovered donors of Cohort 3 showed two negative PCRs, clearance, or symptom resolution.

Sequencing input: PBMCs or T cells enriched from blood (not recorded which). The genes are TRBV7-2 and TRBJ1-1; a possible D gene is TRBD1 (5 bases). This TCR was sampled from a woman aged 55-75 years who had recovered from COVID-19. The chain's CDR3 is CASSLTENTEAFF. CDR3 nucleotide sequence: TGTGCCAGCAGCCTGACAGAAAACACTGAAGCTTTCTTT. The variable domain in full, completed from reference TRBV7-2 and TRBJ1-1, reads GAGVSQSPSNKVTEKGKDVELRCDPISGHTALYWYRQSLGQGLEFLIYFQGNSAPDKSGLPSDRFSAERTGGSVSTLTIQRTQQEDSAVYLCASSLTENTEAFFGQGTRLTVV.